These 10 T cell receptor beta chains were all obtained from the same sample, sequenced in a study of blood T cell repertoires in COVID-19. Some clones are missing from TCRdb's copy, which holds only in-frame ones; the method was immunoSEQ multiplex PCR. The data show about 400,000 clones, approximately 85% seen once. The sequencing input was PBMCs or T cells enriched from blood (not recorded which). Source of these receptors: a woman in her thirties or forties with acute COVID-19.

The V gene is TRBV9, the J gene TRBJ2-3, with D tentatively TRBD1 (7 bases). V lost 4 bases, J lost 0 bases, and 24 bases lay in between. Germline V gene sequence: CDR1 SGDLS, CDR2 YYNGEE. The CDR3 is made up of 19 amino acids. The CDR3 protein is CASSYLAGTADTSTDTQYF. The CDR3 coding sequence is TGTGCCAGCAGCTACCTTGCGGGGACAGCGGATACTAGCACAGATACGCAGTATTTT.

The chain uses TRBV25-1 and TRBJ2-5; 7 bases fit TRBD2. Unmatched junction bases numbered 12, after V lost 6 bases and J lost 5 bases. This CDR3 has 15 amino acids. CDR1 is MGHDK, CDR2 SYGVNS, per germline. In DNA form, the CDR3 reads TGTGCCAGCAGCCGCGATTACGGGGGGAGGGAGACCCAGTACTTC. Its translation is CASSRDYGGRETQYF.

V gene TRBV4-1 combines with J gene TRBJ2-1; 16 bases are shared with TRBD2. Trimming cost V 4 bases and J 9 bases; bases outside gene matches: 21. The CDR3 has 21 amino acids. CDR1 is MGHRA and CDR2 is YSYEKL in the germline V gene. The CDR3 spells CASSPRKPGLAGGPTGGEQFF. In DNA, the CDR3 is TGCGCCAGCAGCCCTAGGAAACCGGGACTAGCGGGGGGGCCTACAGGTGGTGAGCAGTTCTTC.

J is TRBJ1-2 and V is TRBV10-2; TRBD1 matches 7 bases. This CDR3 is built from 16 residues. V trimming: 2 bases; J trimming: 8 bases; junction bases outside the gene matches: 14. Germline loops: CDR1 WSHSY, CDR2 SAAADI. DNA for the CDR3: TGCGCCAGCAGTGAGCCCACGCTGACAGGGAGTGGGGGCTACACCTTC. Protein product: CASSEPTLTGSGGYTF.

This clone was counted a few times. This rearrangement joins TRBV19 to TRBJ1-3; D is uncertain. The ends were cut back, 6 bases at V and 0 bases at J, with 12 bases in the middle. The CDR3 is 15 residues long. CDR1 LNHDA and CDR2 SQIVND come from the germline V gene (reference sequence). This chain's CDR3 is CASRAADSSGNTIYF. The CDR3 DNA reads TGTGCCAGTAGGGCAGCCGACTCCTCTGGAAACACCATATATTTT.

This clone has just one count. The chain has TRBV7-9 and TRBJ1-6; D ambiguous. The CDR3 sequence is 13 residues long. Per germline, CDR1 SEHNR and CDR2 FQNEAQ (reference sequence). The ends were cut back, 1 base at V and 12 bases at J, with 10 bases in the middle. CDR3 coding DNA: TGTGCCAGCAGCTTAGGGCAGGAGGTACCCCTCCACTTT. Its translation is CASSLGQEVPLHF. Together with reference TRBV7-9 and TRBJ1-6, the CDR3 gives the full variable domain: DTGVSQNPRHKITKRGQNVTFRCDPISEHNRLYWYRQTLGQGPEFLTYFQNEAQLEKSRLLSDRFSAERPKGSFSTLEIQRTEQGDSAMYLCASSLGQEVPLHFGNGTRLTVT.

The rearrangement links TRBV7-8 to TRBJ2-3; 7 nucleotides match TRBD1. After removal of 4 bases from V and 4 bases from J, the junction contained 8 bases not matched to a gene. Germline V CDR1 and CDR2: SGHVS, FQNEAQ. The CDR3 covers 15 residues. CDR3 region: CASSSRTGPPDTQYF. The CDR3 DNA reads TGTGCCAGCAGCTCACGGACAGGACCCCCAGATACGCAGTATTTT.

The chain has TRBV7-8 and TRBJ1-2, with 7 nucleotides matching TRBD1. V dropped 1 base and J dropped 10; count of bases not matched to a gene: 15. Germline values: CDR1 SGHVS, CDR2 FQNEAQ. CDR3 length: 16 residues. In DNA form, the CDR3 reads TGTGCCAGCAGCTTAGGACCTCCGGGACAGTCCCCCCTCTACACCTTC. It is translated as CASSLGPPGQSPLYTF.

The chain uses TRBV5-3 and TRBJ1-5; D not resolved. TRBV5-3 has ORF status, its function being uncertain. This CDR3 has 16 residues. The V end was cut by 1 base, the J end by 2 bases, with 13 bases between. As DNA, the CDR3 is TGTGCCAGAAGCTTGTGGGAGGGCGGAGGCAATCAGCCCCAGCATTTT. This encodes CARSLWEGGGNQPQHF.

V usage is TRBV6-5 and J usage is TRBJ1-5; possible D gene TRBD1, 5 bases. This CDR3 has 15 residues. Trimming removed 6 bases at V and 0 bases at J, with 12 bases between. Germline V gene sequence: CDR1 MNHEY, CDR2 SVGAGI. The CDR3 spells CASRWDFISNQPQHF. The CDR3 DNA sequence: TGTGCCAGCAGGTGGGACTTTATTAGCAATCAGCCCCAGCATTTT.